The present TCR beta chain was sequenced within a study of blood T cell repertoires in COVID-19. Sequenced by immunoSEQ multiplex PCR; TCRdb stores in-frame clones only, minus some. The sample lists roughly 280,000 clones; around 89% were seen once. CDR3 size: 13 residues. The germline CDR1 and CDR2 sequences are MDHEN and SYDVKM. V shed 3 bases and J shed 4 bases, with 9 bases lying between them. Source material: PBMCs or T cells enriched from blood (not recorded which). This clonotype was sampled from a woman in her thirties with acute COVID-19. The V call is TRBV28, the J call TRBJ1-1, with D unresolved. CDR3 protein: CASSLRLPTEAFF. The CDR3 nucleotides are TGTGCCAGCAGTTTGCGCCTGCCCACTGAAGCTTTCTTT.